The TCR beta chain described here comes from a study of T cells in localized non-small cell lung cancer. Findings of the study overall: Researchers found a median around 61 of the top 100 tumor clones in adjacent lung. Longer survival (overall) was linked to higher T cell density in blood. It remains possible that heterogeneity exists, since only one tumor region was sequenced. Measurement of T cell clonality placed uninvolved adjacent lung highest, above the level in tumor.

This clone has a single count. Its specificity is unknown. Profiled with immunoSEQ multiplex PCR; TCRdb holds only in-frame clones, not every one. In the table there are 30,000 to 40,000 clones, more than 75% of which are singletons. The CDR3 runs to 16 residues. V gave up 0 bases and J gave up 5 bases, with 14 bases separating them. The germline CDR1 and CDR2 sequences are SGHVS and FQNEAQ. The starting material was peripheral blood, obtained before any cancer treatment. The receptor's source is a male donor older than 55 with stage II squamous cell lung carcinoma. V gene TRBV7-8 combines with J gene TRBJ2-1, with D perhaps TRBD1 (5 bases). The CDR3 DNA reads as TGTGCCAGCAGCTTAGCCCAGGGATATAGTAACAATGAGCAGTTCTTC. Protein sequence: CASSLAQGYSNNEQFF.